Listed here are 3 T cell receptor beta chains from one sample, sequenced in a study of T cell responses to AZD1222 COVID-19 vaccine. Method: immunoSEQ multiplex PCR; TCRdb's copy keeps in-frame clones and lacks some. The sample has 100,000 to 150,000 clones, around 92% seen once. The starting material was peripheral blood, obtained 28 days after the second AZD1222 dose. These receptor sequences come from an adult who received the AZD1222 COVID-19 vaccine.

The CDR3 here is CASSPRGGEKDRNTIYF. The CDR3 bases are TGTGCCAGCAGCCCCCGGGGAGGGGAGAAAGATAGGAACACCATATATTTT. The J gene is TRBJ1-3, the V gene TRBV11-2; a weak D match, TRBD1 (5 bases). CDR1 and CDR2 (germline): SGHAT, FQNNGV. The CDR3 contains 17 residues. Trimming took 5 bases from V and 7 from J, leaving 24 bases between them.

This chain links TRBV5-1 with TRBJ1-3; no reliable D call. V lost 3 bases and J lost 0, with 16 bases in between. The CDR3 is made up of 17 amino acids. In germline, CDR1 is SGHRS, CDR2 YFSETQ. CDR3 residues: CASSSVPAGTSGNTIYF. In nucleotides, the CDR3 is TGCGCCAGCAGCTCGGTCCCGGCAGGAACCTCTGGAAACACCATATATTTT.

The V and J genes are TRBV19 and TRBJ1-4, with 10 positions matching TRBD1. The germline V gene has CDR1 LNHDA and CDR2 SQIVND (reference sequence). This CDR3 is built from 16 residues. V trimming: 3 bases; J trimming: 5 bases; junction bases outside the gene matches: 6. CDR3 coding DNA: TGTGCCAGTAGTATTCTGACAGGGGGCTTGAATGAAAAACTGTTTTTT. This translates into CASSILTGGLNEKLFF.